This entry lists 23 T cell receptor beta chains sequenced from one sample in a study of response to subunit inactivated influenza vaccine. TCRdb recomputed calls from the RT-PCR reads with MiXCR, one row per CDR3 protein. This sample carries about 570,000 distinct CDR3 sequences, approximately 12% of them seen once, and the ten largest clones take roughly a tenth. The source material was PBMCs from blood, sampled on the day of vaccination. The receptor set was obtained from a man in his fifties or sixties who received an inactivated influenza vaccine.

This chain joins TRBV10-3 and TRBJ1-1; D is unresolved. V lost 4 bases, J lost 0 bases, and 12 bases lay in between. CDR1 ENHRY and CDR2 SYGVKD come from the germline V gene. CDR3 size: 15 residues. The CDR3 coding sequence is TGTGCCATCAGTGTAGTCCGGAGCATGAACACTGAAGCTTTCTTT. This sequence encodes CAISVVRSMNTEAFF.

CDR3 bases: TGTGCCAGCAGTTCCTTCGGACAGGGGTGGAGCACAGATACGCAGTATTTT. Translating gives CASSSFGQGWSTDTQYF. The chain uses TRBV27 and TRBJ2-3, with 9 nucleotides matching TRBD1. The germline V gene encodes CDR1 MNHEY and CDR2 SMNVEV (reference sequence). CDR3 length: 17 amino acids. V shed 4 bases, J shed 0 bases, and the junction held 8 bases outside the gene matches.

This clonotype showed up just a few times. J is TRBJ2-4 and V is TRBV12-3 or TRBV12-4; 11 bases align to TRBD1. CDR3 length: 15 amino acids. With V trimmed by 3 bases and J by 8 bases, 6 bases remained unmatched. Written as DNA, the CDR3 is TGTGCCAGCAGTTTGCGGACAGGGGGCATGGACATTCAGTACTTC. Translated: CASSLRTGGMDIQYF.

The chain uses TRBV20-1 and TRBJ2-4; 14 nucleotides align to TRBD2. The germline gives CDR1 DFQATT, CDR2 SNEGSKA (reference sequence). Germline trimming cut 4 bases from V and 8 bases from J; bases unmatched to any gene: 7. The CDR3 extends over 15 amino acids. DNA for the CDR3: TGCAGTGCTACCGGGACTAGCGGGAGACGAGACATTCAGTACTTC. It translates to CSATGTSGRRDIQYF.

The chain is built from TRBV10-3 and TRBJ2-1, with D unresolved. The CDR3 has 13 amino acids. Germline lookup yields CDR1 ENHRY and CDR2 SYGVKD. Trimming left V 2 bases short and J 8 bases short, with 10 bases between. The CDR3 nucleotides read TGTGCCATCAGTGAGCGAGGCAGCGATGAGCAGTTCTTC. Translating it yields CAISERGSDEQFF.

As to this clonotype: A read error may be the cause here, since a much bigger clone is one base away. The chain recombines TRBV29-1 with TRBJ2-1; D unresolved. The germline V gene has CDR1 SQVTM and CDR2 ANQGSEA. Deletions cut 4 bases from V and 4 bases from J, with 14 bases between. This CDR3 spans 14 amino acids. CDR3 in DNA: TGCAGCGTTGTTTCTGAAAGCGTATACAATGAGCAGTTCTTC. Protein: CSVVSESVYNEQFF.

This clonotype was detected only a few times. CDR3 loop: CSASPQGSGEKETQYF. In nucleotides, the CDR3 is TGCAGTGCTAGTCCCCAGGGTAGCGGGGAAAAAGAGACCCAGTACTTC. The chain has TRBV20-1 and TRBJ2-5; 8 bases match TRBD2. Germline CDR1 DFQATT, CDR2 SNEGSKA (reference sequence). This CDR3 contains 16 residues. V dropped 3 bases and J dropped 3; count of bases not matched to a gene: 12.

This clonotype was seen at least ten times. This chain connects TRBV5-5 to TRBJ2-7, with unresolved D. The CDR3 contains 13 residues. V was cut by 0 bases and J by 4 bases, with 8 bases left in between. The germline gives CDR1 SGHKS, CDR2 YYEKEE (reference sequence). The CDR3 DNA reads TGTGCCAGCAGCTTGGTGACTTCGTACGAGCAGTACTTC. It encodes CASSLVTSYEQYF.

The chain employs TRBV4-1 and TRBJ2-5, with 8 bases lining up with TRBD1. Trimming at V came to 1 base and at J to 4 bases, leaving 8 bases not matched to a gene. Germline-derived CDR1 and CDR2 are MGHRA and YSYEKL. CDR3 length: 16 residues. The CDR3 bases are TGCGCCAGCAGCCAAGGCAATCCAGGGGGCCGAGAGACCCAGTACTTC. It specifies CASSQGNPGGRETQYF.

The chain has TRBV9 and TRBJ2-1; TRBD2 aligns across 12 bases. The CDR3 consists of 16 residues. After removal of 3 bases from V and 2 bases from J, the junction contained 3 bases not matched to a gene. Germline V lookup: CDR1 SGDLS, CDR2 YYNGEE. The CDR3 protein is CASSAGLAGPYNEQFF. The CDR3 DNA follows: TGTGCCAGCAGCGCCGGACTAGCGGGGCCCTACAATGAGCAGTTCTTC.

This clonotype was seen many times. V gene TRBV6-1 combines with J gene TRBJ2-2; D is unclear. Trimming pared 6 bases from V and 7 bases from J, leaving 18 bases between. Per germline, CDR1 MNHNS and CDR2 SASEGT. CDR3 length: 15 residues. The chain's CDR3 is CASRLLQSVGGELFF. The CDR3 DNA sequence: TGTGCCAGCAGACTGCTGCAGTCTGTAGGCGGGGAGCTGTTTTTT.

This clonotype was detected many times. The chain employs TRBV4-1 and TRBJ2-3, with 7 bases fitting TRBD2. With 1 base clipped from V and 3 bases from J, the junction kept 4 bases outside the gene matches. Looked up from germline, CDR1 is MGHRA and CDR2 is YSYEKL. There are 15 residues in the CDR3. CDR3 region: CASSQGWGGTDTQYF. In DNA, the CDR3 is TGCGCCAGCAGCCAAGGTTGGGGGGGAACAGATACGCAGTATTTT.

This clonotype occurred many times. The rearrangement links TRBV11-2 to TRBJ2-3; the D gene could be TRBD1 or TRBD2 (6 bases each). CDR3 size: 14 residues. Germline CDR1 is SGHAT and CDR2 is FQNNGV. The V and J ends lost 1 base and 6 bases respectively, with 11 bases between them. CDR3 loop: CASSLVKGGDTQYF. In nucleotides, the CDR3 is TGTGCCAGCAGCTTAGTGAAGGGGGGTGATACGCAGTATTTT.

There are many counts of this clonotype. This chain links TRBV29-1 with TRBJ2-2, with 7 positions matching TRBD2. Germline CDR1 is SQVTM and CDR2 is ANQGSEA. Unmatched junction bases numbered 10, after V lost 7 bases and J lost 2 bases. This CDR3 region has 15 residues. The CDR3 sequence is CSALPSGHNTGELFF. For the CDR3, the DNA is TGCAGCGCACTGCCTAGCGGACATAACACCGGGGAGCTGTTTTTT.

This clonotype was observed a few times. V and J are TRBV3-1 and TRBJ2-2; D remains ambiguous. The ends were cut back, 8 bases at V and 3 bases at J, with 10 bases in the middle. There are 13 residues in the CDR3. Germline CDR1 reads LGHDT; CDR2 reads YNNKEL (reference sequence). Here the CDR3 reads CASGETYTGELFF. The CDR3 coding sequence is TGTGCCAGCGGCGAGACATACACCGGGGAGCTGTTTTTT.

CDR3 nucleotide sequence: TGTGCCAGCAGTTTATTTAACCGCTTCTCAAACCAAGAGACCCAGTACTTC. It is translated as CASSLFNRFSNQETQYF. The genes are TRBV28 and TRBJ2-5; D ambiguous. Deletions cut 1 base from V and 0 bases from J, with 15 bases between. The V gene's germline CDR1 is MDHEN and CDR2 SYDVKM. This CDR3 is 17 amino acids long.

This clonotype was observed a few times. The chain is built from TRBV19 and TRBJ1-1; 8 nucleotides match TRBD1. The CDR3 is 16 residues long. CDR1 and CDR2 (germline): LNHDA, SQIVND (reference sequence). The J segment lost 3 bases and the V segment lost 4 bases, leaving 10 bases of the junction unmatched. This CDR3 is CASSTSGGAFDTEAFF. The CDR3 bases are TGTGCCAGTAGTACCTCAGGGGGCGCGTTTGACACTGAAGCTTTCTTT.

This clonotype was detected a few times. CDR3 region: CASSEPGQHSNQPQHF. The DNA of the CDR3 is TGTGCCAGTAGTGAGCCGGGACAGCATAGCAATCAGCCCCAGCATTTT. J is TRBJ1-5 and V is TRBV19; 7 bases match TRBD1. Germline V lookup: CDR1 LNHDA, CDR2 SQIVND (reference sequence). The CDR3 length is 16 residues. V shed 5 bases and J 0 bases; nucleotides not matched to a gene: 7.

The genes are TRBV2 and TRBJ2-4, with 11 bases lining up with TRBD1. Losses at the gene ends were 7 bases for V and 6 bases for J; bases not matched to a gene: 5. There are 14 residues in the CDR3. Germline loops: CDR1 SNHLY, CDR2 FYNNEI. CDR3 loop: CASTLGTGGNIQYF. The DNA of the CDR3 is TGTGCCAGCACCCTCGGGACAGGGGGAAACATTCAGTACTTC.

This clonotype was counted many times. The gene calls are TRBV20-1 and TRBJ2-7; D possibly corresponds to TRBD2 (6 bases). Trimming left V 0 bases short and J 7 bases short, with 10 bases between. Germline CDR1 DFQATT, CDR2 SNEGSKA (reference sequence). The CDR3 sequence is 12 residues long. The CDR3 nucleotides read TGCAGTGCTAGAGATCGGGGGAGGGAGCAGTACTTC. It encodes CSARDRGREQYF.

J is TRBJ2-3 and V is TRBV25-1, with 7 bases aligning to TRBD2. Germline V gene lookup returns CDR1 MGHDK and CDR2 SYGVNS. This CDR3 is built from 15 residues. Unmatched junction bases numbered 13, after V lost 10 bases and J lost 3 bases. DNA for the CDR3: TGTGCCACCCTGGGGGGGGAGATGCCTACAGATACGCAGTATTTT. This gives the protein CATLGGEMPTDTQYF.

V is TRBV7-9 and J is TRBJ2-2; 12 nucleotides agree with TRBD2. Per germline, CDR1 SEHNR and CDR2 FQNEAQ (reference sequence). The V segment lost 2 bases and the J segment 5 bases; nucleotides outside the gene matches: 6. The CDR3 covers 17 residues. The CDR3 here is CASSLLRGLAGTGELFF. CDR3 in DNA: TGTGCCAGCAGCTTACTGCGCGGACTAGCGGGAACCGGGGAGCTGTTTTTT.

This chain uses TRBV15 with TRBJ2-5; D not certain. Trimming removed 3 bases at V and 5 bases at J, with 10 bases between. The CDR3 has 13 amino acids. Germline V CDR1 and CDR2: LNHNV, YYDKDF (reference sequence). The CDR3 is CATSSLGRETQYF. The CDR3 DNA reads TGTGCCACCAGCAGTTTAGGAAGGGAGACCCAGTACTTC.